This T cell receptor (beta chain) was sequenced for a study of CD8 T cells in ankylosing spondylitis. In making TCR beta libraries, quantitative 5'-RACE with molecular barcodes was used. TCRdb redid the calling of the 5' RACE reads with MiXCR, one entry per CDR3 protein. The sample shows 10,000 to 15,000 distinct CDR3 sequences, about 2.7% of them seen only once. Looked up from germline, CDR1 is SGDLS and CDR2 is YYNGEE. Deletions cut 1 base from V and 2 bases from J, with 10 bases between. The CDR3 sequence is 14 residues long. By sample share, this clonotype is medium-sized. Its antigen is undetermined. Findings and caveats of the study: As reported, disease-linked clones showed significant enrichment in matched ankylosing spondylitis synovial fluid. Clones linked to disease, bearing a CD8+ phenotype, were relatively rare in peripheral blood. There was a TCR beta motif, made of several highly homologous variants, that appeared characteristic of ankylosing spondylitis blood.

Sequenced: blood, either unsorted or a sorted T cell fraction (not recorded which). The rearrangement joins TRBV9 to TRBJ2-7; D not resolved. This TCR came from a male donor with ankylosing spondylitis or in good health (not recorded which). For the CDR3, the DNA is TGTGCCAGCAGCGTAAGGTACGAAACCTACGAGCAGTACTTC. Amino acid sequence: CASSVRYETYEQYF.